The clone carrying this TCR beta chain occurred many times. Its cognate antigen is unknown. This CDR3 has 15 amino acids. Germline CDR1 and CDR2: SGHDN and FVKESK. Trimming took 1 base from V and 5 from J; bases not matched to a gene: 4. The data were obtained in a study of human T cells and chemical hapten exposure. Study context: Weekly scalp doses of diphenylcyclopropenone were given to patients during the roughly 26-week study. Study-wide results and limits: DPC sensitization did not alter TCRs above 1 in 1000 frequency.

TCRdb reprocessed the RACE reads with MiXCR, giving one entry per CDR3 protein. Of over 75,000 distinct CDR3 sequences listed, 9.5% to 13% are singletons. Described time point: patch test 3, about 24 weeks after DPC sensitization. Stated treatment: therapeutic diphenylcyclopropenone sensitization with weekly scalp DPC. Investigators collected blood before applying each patch test. The study drew its donors from alopecia patients who were 18 to 70 years old and suitable for DPC. This TCR derives from a woman aged 25 to 39 with alopecia areata. Some clones in this sample may be carry-over from other donors' samples. The chain recombines TRBV14 with TRBJ2-2; 7 nucleotides match TRBD1. The sequencing here drew on whole blood, taken in connection with sensitization to the hapten diphenylcyclopropenone (DPC). The CDR3 loop reads CASSQGQGWTGELFF. CDR3 nucleotides: TGTGCCAGCAGCCAAGGACAGGGTTGGACCGGGGAGCTGTTTTTT.